This T cell receptor beta chain was sequenced in a study of graft-versus-host responses after intestinal transplantation. Study background: Isolated intestinal, liver-intestinal, or multivisceral transplants were what recipients had.

A remark on this clone: Its antigen is currently unknown.

Germline V gene data show CDR1 as SGHDT and CDR2 as YYEEEE. The CDR3 extends over 15 amino acids. Deletions cut 5 bases from V and 9 bases from J, with 21 bases between. The study, taken as a whole, reports: Subjects displaying graft-donor T cell macrochimerism possessed elevated graft-versus-host to host-versus-graft clonal ratios inside allografts. GvH clones surfaced in recipient marrow, some emerging earlier in ileum or blood.

Some clones are missing from TCRdb's copy, which holds only in-frame ones; the method was immunoSEQ multiplex PCR. The sample gives about 92,000 clones, under 85% of which show up once; about a sixth is in the top ten. The sequenced sample was unstimulated CD8+ T cells sorted from spleen or lymph node cells, obtained before intestinal transplant. The sequence came from a human donor who received an intestinal transplant. This sequence joins TRBV5-6 and TRBJ2-1, with TRBD2 as a possible D gene (5 bases). This CDR3 reads CASRSTGPGYGEQFF. The CDR3 nucleotides read TGTGCCAGCAGATCGACCGGGCCGGGGTATGGTGAGCAGTTCTTC. Full variable domain (missing parts from reference TRBV5-6 and TRBJ2-1): DAGVTQSPTHLIKTRGQQVTLRCSPKSGHDTVSWYQQALGQGPQFIFQYYEEEERQRGNFPDRFSGHQFPNYSSELNVNALLLGDSALYLCASRSTGPGYGEQFFGPGTRLTVL.